This TCR beta chain was captured by sequencing in a study of PD-1 blockade in classical Hodgkin lymphoma. Study summary: Once every 2 weeks, patients received intravenous nivolumab at 3 mg/kg. General study findings and limits: The diversity seen at baseline in complete responders resembled that of newly diagnosed patients.

V lost 4 bases to trimming and J lost 2 bases, with 11 bases between them. This CDR3 contains 13 residues. Per germline, CDR1 SQVTM and CDR2 ANQGSEA. Worth noting for this clone: The target antigen is unknown.

Time point defined: cycle 4 day 1 (C4D1), after 5 to 7 weeks of nivolumab. With no exception, relapse followed autologous stem cell transplantation in all patients, and brentuximab vedotin exposure varied. Magnetic negative selection was used to purify CD4+ T cells from PBMCs that had been thawed. Responses achieved at best were complete response, partial response or progressive disease. Produced via immunoSEQ multiplex PCR; TCRdb's table is partial and in-frame only. The table lists about 17,000 clones, over 70% of them singletons. This receptor was identified in a human donor with classical Hodgkin lymphoma. The specimen was CD4+ T cells from blood, collected before the fourth cycle of nivolumab. This chain joins TRBV29-1 and TRBJ1-1; D is ambiguous. The CDR3 DNA reads TGCAGCGTTGCCGGCGGTCCCAACACTGAAGCTTTCTTT. Its translation: CSVAGGPNTEAFF.